The clone carrying this T cell receptor beta chain was detected ten times or more. Its specificity is not known. TCR beta CDR3 regions were amplified from RNA transcripts. First-round RT-PCR of the TCR CDR3 relied on the HTBI primer set. Each CDR3 protein gets one entry after TCRdb re-called the multiplex PCR reads with MiXCR. The data show approximately 500,000 distinct CDR3 sequences, just over 45% seen once. This entry comes from a study of T cells in Graves' hyperthyroidism and ophthalmopathy. Germline loops: CDR1 DFQATT, CDR2 SNEGSKA (reference sequence). V lost 2 bases, J lost 1 base, and 5 bases stayed unmatched. This CDR3 spans 15 amino acids. Study-wide points: Model-based prediction identified ophthalmopathy a median around seven months prior to its onset.

Absent ophthalmopathy progression within 18 months defined stable Graves' hyperthyroidism. Uncontrolled infections, other autoimmune diseases, pregnancy or lactation led to exclusion of patients. Sequences were obtained from peripheral blood or thyroid tissue (not recorded which). The genes are TRBV20-1 and TRBJ1-5; TRBD1 matches 7 bases. The receptor was derived from a woman in her late teens or twenties with Graves' hyperthyroidism. CDR3 in DNA: TGCAGTGCTAGACTAAGGGGGCTAAGCAATCAGCCCCAGCATTTT. This gives the protein CSARLRGLSNQPQHF.